This T cell receptor beta chain originates from a study of neurological immune-mediated disorders. This clonotype appeared many times. TCRdb reprocessed the 5' RACE reads via MiXCR and lists one record per CDR3 protein. The sample includes 55,000 to 75,000 distinct CDR3 sequences, over 4% of them seen just once. V dropped 4 bases and J dropped 7 bases, with 23 bases sitting between them. CDR3 length equals 16 residues. In germline, CDR1 is MGHRA, CDR2 YSYEKL. The V gene is TRBV4-1, the J gene TRBJ2-7; D remains ambiguous. This receptor was identified in a human donor with multiple sclerosis. The donor label of this sample is uncertain. The sequenced sample was PBMCs. In DNA form, the CDR3 reads TGCGCCAGCAGCCTGAACTTCCCTCCAGAATCGAGGGAGCAGTACTTC. This codes for CASSLNFPPESREQYF.